One sample yielded the 30 T cell receptor beta chains listed below, sequenced in a study of cytomegalovirus exposure and HLA in healthy donors (dated by TCRdb to about 2017). The library was obtained by the immunoSEQ multiplex PCR assay. For the multiplex PCR, a mixture combining 60 forward primers for TCR Vbeta segments and 13 reverse primers for TCR Jbeta segments was used. TCRdb provides this immuneACCESS table in a form limited to in-frame rearrangements. Some clones are lacking; in checked studies, under half of them reflect an unresolved V gene, and why the rest are absent is not known. This sample is represented by 150,000 to 200,000 clones; 75% to 85% of them were singletons. Of the sample, about 0.89% falls within the top ten clones. The sample was PBMCs. The receptors were sampled from a girl aged 2-9 years in good health and CMV-seropositive.

The chain couples TRBV6-5 to TRBJ2-2, with D possibly matching TRBD2 (6 bases). This CDR3 is 15 amino acids long. The germline gives CDR1 MNHEY, CDR2 SVGAGI. The germline V and J ends were trimmed by 6 bases and 1 base, with 12 bases remaining between them. CDR3 in DNA: TGTGCCAGCAGCGCGGGACTTATGAACACCGGGGAGCTGTTTTTT. Amino acid sequence: CASSAGLMNTGELFF.

The chain is built from TRBV19 and TRBJ2-7; D might be TRBD2 (5 bases). Germline CDR1 and CDR2: LNHDA and SQIVND (reference sequence). The CDR3 has 15 residues. The V and J ends lost 2 bases and 4 bases respectively, with 15 bases between them. The CDR3: CASSISRRALYEQYF. The CDR3 nucleotides are TGTGCCAGTAGTATATCGAGGCGGGCATTATACGAGCAGTACTTC.

The V call is TRBV5-1, the J call TRBJ2-2; 7 bases align to TRBD1. The trim removed 2 bases at V and 7 bases at J, leaving 5 bases unmatched. Germline CDR1 is SGHRS and CDR2 is YFSETQ. The CDR3 contains 14 residues. The CDR3 protein is CASSFEGADGELFF. The CDR3 DNA follows: TGCGCCAGCAGCTTCGAGGGGGCGGACGGGGAGCTGTTTTTT. Full variable domain (outside the CDR3, taken from reference TRBV5-1 and TRBJ2-2): KAGVTQTPRYLIKTRGQQVTLSCSPISGHRSVSWYQQTPGQGLQFLFEYFSETQRNKGNFPGRFSGRQFSNSRSEMNVSTLELGDSALYLCASSFEGADGELFFGEGSRLTVL.

The rearrangement joins TRBV27 to TRBJ1-5; 7 nucleotides match TRBD1. V shed 6 bases, J shed 2 bases, and the junction held 4 bases outside the gene matches. The germline CDR1 and CDR2 sequences are MNHEY and SMNVEV (reference sequence). The CDR3 contains 14 residues. This CDR3 is CASSFDRGNQPQHF. The CDR3 DNA reads as TGTGCCAGCAGCTTCGACAGGGGCAATCAGCCCCAGCATTTT.

This chain links TRBV15 with TRBJ2-4; 11 nucleotides match TRBD2. Germline loops: CDR1 LNHNV, CDR2 YYDKDF (reference sequence). The CDR3 runs 19 residues. The junction had 13 bases not matched to a gene; V was cut back by 4 bases and J by 2 bases. DNA for the CDR3: TGTGCCACCAGCAAGCGTATAGCGGGAGGGCCCGGAACCAAAAACATTCAGTACTTC. Translated, it gives CATSKRIAGGPGTKNIQYF.

This clone was counted between two and nine times. This chain links TRBV5-1 with TRBJ1-1, with no clear D. The CDR3 is 13 residues long. CDR1 SGHRS and CDR2 YFSETQ come from the germline V gene. V was clipped by 2 bases and J by 1 base, with 6 bases between them. The CDR3 protein is CASSFGRNTEAFF. The CDR3 nucleotides read TGCGCCAGCAGCTTTGGCAGGAACACTGAAGCTTTCTTT.

This clone has just a few counts. The J gene is TRBJ2-5, the V gene TRBV6-6, with 8 bases identical to TRBD1. The CDR3 is 13 amino acids. The germline gives CDR1 MNHNY, CDR2 SVGAGI (reference sequence). V shed 6 bases and J 2 bases; nucleotides not matched to a gene: 2. CDR3 loop: CASRNRGQETQYF. Here the CDR3 DNA reads TGTGCCAGCAGGAACAGGGGGCAAGAGACCCAGTACTTC.

For this clone: The junction departs from germline at one end; a sequencing error may be responsible. The V gene is TRBV7-7, the J gene TRBJ2-7, with D perhaps matching TRBD1 (5 bases). The CDR3 runs 13 residues. Germline V lookup: CDR1 SSHAT, CDR2 FNYEAQ (reference sequence). CDR3 protein: CASSPRRGHEQYF. CDR3 in DNA: TGTGCTAGCAGCCCTCGAAGGGGCCACGAGCAGTACTTC.

The rearrangement uses TRBV6-5 and TRBJ1-4; tentatively, D is TRBD1 (5 bases). V lost 3 bases and J lost 10, with 12 bases in between. This CDR3 spans 13 amino acids. CDR1 is MNHEY and CDR2 is SVGAGI in the germline V gene. As DNA, the CDR3 is TGTGCCAGCAGTTATAAGTCGGGGGGAAAACTGTTTTTT. This gives the protein CASSYKSGGKLFF.

V usage is TRBV30 and J usage is TRBJ2-1, with 8 bases that match TRBD2. V dropped 5 bases and J dropped 8; count of bases not matched to a gene: 8. There are 13 residues in the CDR3. Looked up from germline, CDR1 is GTSNPN and CDR2 is SVGIG (reference sequence). The CDR3 DNA reads as TGTGCCTGGGAGAGCGGGAGTTGGGATGAGCAGTTCTTC. This translates into CAWESGSWDEQFF. The whole variable domain, filled in from reference TRBV30 and TRBJ2-1, reads SQTIHQWPATLVQPVGSPLSLECTVEGTSNPNLYWYRQAAGRGLQLLFYSVGIGQISSEVPQNLSASRPQDRQFILSSKKLLLSDSGFYLCAWESGSWDEQFFGPGTRLTVL.

The chain couples TRBV6-6 to TRBJ2-1; D is ambiguous. The germline V gene encodes CDR1 MNHNY and CDR2 SVGAGI (reference sequence). V was shortened by 5 bases and J by 6 bases, with 8 bases between the two germline ends. This CDR3 has 12 residues. This CDR3 reads CASSVDFNEQFF. In nucleotides, the CDR3 is TGTGCCAGCAGTGTAGATTTCAATGAGCAGTTCTTC.

V and J are TRBV29-1 and TRBJ2-7; weak D call: TRBD2 (5 bases). The CDR3 is 13 residues long. Looked up from germline, CDR1 is SQVTM and CDR2 is ANQGSEA. V lost 2 bases and J 1 base, leaving 9 bases between the germline ends. CDR3 sequence: CSVERTSSYEQYF. The CDR3 DNA sequence: TGCAGCGTTGAAAGGACTTCTTCCTACGAGCAGTACTTC.

The genes are TRBV30 and TRBJ2-1, with TRBD1 as a possible D gene (6 bases). Germline V gives CDR1 GTSNPN, CDR2 SVGIG (reference sequence). The CDR3 length is 15 residues. Deletions cut 4 bases from V and 2 bases from J, with 15 bases between. In DNA form, the CDR3 reads TGTGCCTGGACAGGGGCCCCGGAAACCTACAATGAGCAGTTCTTC. Amino acids: CAWTGAPETYNEQFF. Full variable domain (remainder filled in from reference TRBV30 and TRBJ2-1): SQTIHQWPATLVQPVGSPLSLECTVEGTSNPNLYWYRQAAGRGLQLLFYSVGIGQISSEVPQNLSASRPQDRQFILSSKKLLLSDSGFYLCAWTGAPETYNEQFFGPGTRLTVL.

The chain couples TRBV6-4 to TRBJ2-7, with 11 bases matching TRBD2. Looked up from germline, CDR1 is MRHNA and CDR2 is SNTAGT. The CDR3 totals 18 residues. The V and J ends lost 0 bases and 3 bases, in that order; junction bases with no gene match: 10. The CDR3: CASSDSIGPTSGNYEQYF. CDR3 DNA: TGTGCCAGCAGTGACTCGATAGGACCGACTAGCGGGAACTACGAGCAGTACTTC.

The CDR3 loop reads CASSPIDNYGYTF. The CDR3, as DNA: TGTGCCAGCAGCCCAATAGATAACTATGGCTACACCTTC. The chain is built from TRBV7-9 and TRBJ1-2; D unresolved. V was cut by 5 bases and J by 1 base, with 8 bases left in between. CDR3 length: 13 residues. Germline CDR1 is SEHNR and CDR2 is FQNEAQ (reference sequence).

The chain joins TRBV28 to TRBJ2-1; tentative D call: TRBD1 (6 bases). This CDR3 region has 16 residues. Germline CDR1 is MDHEN and CDR2 is SYDVKM. Trimming stripped 5 bases from V and 4 bases from J, with 18 bases between. The CDR3 loop reads CASSPPPLGQYNEQFF. DNA for the CDR3: TGTGCCAGCAGTCCCCCCCCTCTAGGACAGTACAATGAGCAGTTCTTC.

This chain uses TRBV7-6 with TRBJ2-5, with D possibly being TRBD2 (6 bases). The length of the CDR3 is 17 residues. The V end lost 0 bases, the J end lost 5 bases, and 19 bases lay between the germline ends. CDR1 and CDR2 (germline): SGHVS, FNYEAQ. CDR3 bases: TGTGCCAGCAGCTTAGCAGTCGGGCGGGAACAAGGCGAGACCCAGTACTTC. This gives the protein CASSLAVGREQGETQYF.

This rearrangement joins TRBV19 to TRBJ2-6; 7 nucleotides match TRBD1. The CDR3 extends over 16 amino acids. V shed 3 bases, J shed 1 base, and the junction held 3 bases outside the gene matches. Looked up from germline, CDR1 is LNHDA and CDR2 is SQIVND (reference sequence). The CDR3 region is CASSILQGSGANVLTF. DNA of the CDR3: TGTGCCAGTAGTATCCTACAGGGGTCTGGGGCCAACGTCCTGACTTTC.

This chain links TRBV13 with TRBJ2-3; TRBD2 aligns across 10 bases. V dropped 5 bases and J dropped 13; count of bases not matched to a gene: 6. CDR1 and CDR2 from the germline V gene are PRHDT and FYEKMQ (reference sequence). The CDR3 is 12 residues long. The CDR3 sequence is CASSQAGGPKYF. The CDR3 coding sequence is TGTGCCAGCAGCCAAGCGGGAGGGCCGAAGTATTTT.

The chain recombines TRBV28 with TRBJ1-1, with TRBD1 as a possible D gene (5 bases). Germline CDR1 and CDR2: MDHEN and SYDVKM. The CDR3 runs to 16 residues. V dropped 2 bases and J dropped 0 bases, with 13 bases sitting between them. The chain's CDR3 is CASSLGQGGVNTEAFF. CDR3 in DNA: TGTGCCAGCAGTTTAGGGCAGGGAGGCGTGAACACTGAAGCTTTCTTT.

The chain couples TRBV2 to TRBJ2-3, with 11 bases identical to TRBD2. The ends lost 5 bases at V and 5 bases at J; junction bases unmatched: 6. From germline, CDR1 is SNHLY and CDR2 FYNNEI. There are 15 residues in the CDR3. The CDR3 nucleotides read TGTGCCAGCAGTCGGCTAGCGGGAGGAAGAGATACGCAGTATTTT. Its translation: CASSRLAGGRDTQYF.

The genes are TRBV7-3 and TRBJ2-1; 7 nucleotides match TRBD2. The CDR3 consists of 16 residues. The germline V gene has CDR1 SGHTA and CDR2 FQGTGA. V gave up 1 base and J gave up 2 bases; unmatched junction bases: 5. Written as DNA, the CDR3 is TGTGCCAGCAGCTTAAACGCGGGAGAGGCCTACAATGAGCAGTTCTTC. Translated, it gives CASSLNAGEAYNEQFF.

The chain recombines TRBV28 with TRBJ2-3; 14 bases line up with TRBD2. The junction had 13 bases not matched to a gene; V was cut back by 8 bases and J by 6 bases. Germline V gene lookup returns CDR1 MDHEN and CDR2 SYDVKM. The CDR3 extends over 17 amino acids. The CDR3 coding sequence is TGTGCCAGCCCTGCCCCGGGACTAGCGGGAGTATTGGATACGCAGTATTTT. Its protein is CASPAPGLAGVLDTQYF.

The rearrangement uses TRBV2 and TRBJ1-1, with no clear D. Per the germline V gene, CDR1 is SNHLY and CDR2 is FYNNEI. The CDR3 contains 12 residues. Trimming cost V 6 bases and J 0 bases, with 5 bases left between them. CDR3 sequence reads: CASRRVNTEAFF. CDR3 bases: TGTGCCAGCAGGAGAGTGAACACTGAAGCTTTCTTT.

The chain has TRBV5-1 and TRBJ2-1; perhaps TRBD2 as D (6 bases). Germline V gene sequence: CDR1 SGHRS, CDR2 YFSETQ. This CDR3 spans 16 amino acids. With 0 bases removed from V and 2 bases from J, the gap between germline ends came to 12 bases. This CDR3 is CASSLGPGEAYNEQFF. CDR3 sequence (DNA): TGCGCCAGCAGCTTGGGGCCGGGAGAGGCCTACAATGAGCAGTTCTTC.

J is TRBJ1-1 and V is TRBV5-1; the match to TRBD1 covers 7 bases. The CDR3 runs to 15 residues. Germline values: CDR1 SGHRS, CDR2 YFSETQ. V gave up 4 bases and J gave up 4 bases; unmatched junction bases: 10. The CDR3 DNA reads as TGCGCCAGCAGCCCCGGAACAGGGGTTGCCACTGAAGCTTTCTTT. It translates to CASSPGTGVATEAFF.

This clone was counted a single time. The V call is TRBV27, the J call TRBJ2-7; 10 bases fit TRBD2. This CDR3 has 13 residues. Trimming at V came to 9 bases and at J to 2 bases, leaving 4 bases not matched to a gene. Per the germline V gene, CDR1 is MNHEY and CDR2 is SMNVEV (reference sequence). CDR3 sequence: CASRAGGPYEQYF. CDR3 in DNA: TGTGCCAGTAGAGCGGGAGGGCCCTACGAGCAGTACTTC.

The rearrangement links TRBV19 to TRBJ1-2, with 8 bases aligning to TRBD1. The CDR3 runs to 15 residues. Germline values: CDR1 LNHDA, CDR2 SQIVND (reference sequence). With V trimmed by 5 bases and J by 4 bases, 9 bases remained unmatched. The CDR3 DNA reads TGTGCCAGTAGTTTACAGGGGGGAATTGGCTATGGCTACACCTTC. Its translation: CASSLQGGIGYGYTF.

The rearrangement uses TRBV4-1 and TRBJ2-7; D not certain. The CDR3 length is 13 residues. From germline, CDR1 is MGHRA and CDR2 YSYEKL. The V gene lost 0 bases and the J gene lost 1 base, with 4 bases spanning the gap. The CDR3 sequence: CASSQESSYEQYF. The CDR3 bases are TGCGCCAGCAGCCAAGAATCGTCCTACGAGCAGTACTTC.

This chain joins TRBV5-1 and TRBJ2-3; 8 bases match TRBD2. The V segment lost 2 bases and the J segment 5 bases; nucleotides outside the gene matches: 4. The CDR3 loop spans 14 amino acids. Looked up from germline, CDR1 is SGHRS and CDR2 is YFSETQ. CDR3 in amino acids: CASSLTSGKDTQYF. In DNA, the CDR3 is TGCGCCAGCAGCTTAACTAGCGGAAAAGATACGCAGTATTTT.